One and the same sample provided the 21 T cell receptor beta chains below, sequenced in a study of CD8 T cells in ankylosing spondylitis. Via MiXCR, TCRdb re-called the 5' RACE reads, giving one row per CDR3 protein. The table lists about 240,000 distinct CDR3 sequences, approximately 12% of them singletons. The source material was blood, either unsorted or a sorted T cell fraction (not recorded which). These receptors originate from a male donor with ankylosing spondylitis or in good health (not recorded which).

J is TRBJ2-3 and V is TRBV6-4, with 9 bases that match TRBD2. The CDR3 runs to 16 residues. From germline, CDR1 is MRHNA and CDR2 SNTAGT. J lost 2 bases, V lost 2 bases, and 5 bases had no gene match. The CDR3 is CASSDKGTSYTDTQYF. DNA of the CDR3: TGTGCCAGCAGTGACAAAGGGACTAGCTACACAGATACGCAGTATTTT.

This clonotype has ten or more counts. The J gene is TRBJ2-1, the V gene TRBV7-9; D uncertain. This CDR3 region has 15 residues. Germline loops: CDR1 SEHNR, CDR2 FQNEAQ (reference sequence). V was clipped by 2 bases and J by 2 bases, with 10 bases between them. The CDR3 DNA sequence: TGTGCCAGCAGCTTATCCCAGAGAGCCTACAATGAGCAGTTCTTC. Translated: CASSLSQRAYNEQFF.

Here the CDR3 DNA reads TGTGCCAGCAGCTTAGTTGGGACAGGGGGGAAAGCGACCCAGTACTTC. This encodes CASSLVGTGGKATQYF. The chain couples TRBV7-9 to TRBJ2-5; 11 positions match TRBD1. CDR3 length equals 16 residues. Germline CDR1 SEHNR, CDR2 FQNEAQ (reference sequence). Germline trimming cut 1 base from V and 7 bases from J; bases unmatched to any gene: 8.

This clonotype was counted a single time. The chain uses TRBV12-3 or TRBV12-4 and TRBJ2-7; weak D call: TRBD2 (5 bases). V gave up 6 bases and J gave up 6 bases, with 21 bases separating them. CDR3 length: 15 residues. CDR3 amino acids: CASSPGDVVGAEQYF. DNA of the CDR3: TGTGCCAGCAGCCCCGGGGATGTGGTGGGAGCCGAGCAGTACTTC.

Ten or more counts support this clonotype. V usage is TRBV5-1 and J usage is TRBJ2-5; 8 nucleotides align to TRBD1. V shed 1 base and J 3 bases; nucleotides not matched to a gene: 8. The CDR3 sequence is 16 residues long. In germline, CDR1 is SGHRS, CDR2 YFSETQ. CDR3 sequence (DNA): TGCGCCAGCAGCTTGCGGCCCGGACAGGGTGAAGAGACCCAGTACTTC. Translation gives CASSLRPGQGEETQYF. The entire variable domain, with the rest obtained from reference TRBV5-1 and TRBJ2-5, is as follows: KAGVTQTPRYLIKTRGQQVTLSCSPISGHRSVSWYQQTPGQGLQFLFEYFSETQRNKGNFPGRFSGRQFSNSRSEMNVSTLELGDSALYLCASSLRPGQGEETQYFGPGTRLLVL.

This clonotype showed up many times. CDR3 residues: CASRWESNEQFF. The DNA of the CDR3 is TGTGCCAGCAGGTGGGAGAGCAATGAGCAGTTCTTC. This sequence joins TRBV9 and TRBJ2-1; D might be TRBD2 (5 bases). CDR1 SGDLS and CDR2 YYNGEE come from the germline V gene. Trimming took off 5 bases at V and 6 bases at J, with 9 bases between the two ends. CDR3 length: 12 amino acids.

This clonotype was detected ten times or more. This chain links TRBV24-1 with TRBJ2-2, with no clear D. Trimming cost V 2 bases and J 1 base, with 4 bases left between them. Per the germline V gene, CDR1 is KGHDR and CDR2 is SFDVKD. CDR3 length equals 14 residues. The CDR3 loop reads CATSDSGNTGELFF. CDR3 sequence (DNA): TGTGCCACCAGTGATTCGGGGAACACCGGGGAGCTGTTTTTT.

This clonotype was counted many times. CDR3 sequence (DNA): TGCAGCGTTGAAAACGGGGGGGGCGGGTTCGGAGAGCAGTTCTTC. This encodes CSVENGGGGFGEQFF. V and J are TRBV29-1 and TRBJ2-1; TRBD2 agrees at 8 bases. Germline V lookup: CDR1 SQVTM, CDR2 ANQGSEA. Trimming cost V 2 bases and J 10 bases; bases outside gene matches: 13. The CDR3 loop spans 15 amino acids.

This clonotype was recorded many times. This chain uses TRBV11-1 with TRBJ2-4, with D possibly being TRBD1 (6 bases). Trimming cost V 6 bases and J 0 bases, with 12 bases left between them. The germline CDR1 and CDR2 sequences are SGHAT and FQDESV (reference sequence). The CDR3 is 15 residues long. For the CDR3, the DNA is TGTGCCAGCAGTACAGGGACCCTAGCCAAAAACATTCAGTACTTC. Its protein is CASSTGTLAKNIQYF.

This chain uses TRBV9 with TRBJ2-3; TRBD2 matches at 12 bases. The V gene's germline CDR1 is SGDLS and CDR2 YYNGEE. V lost 6 bases to trimming and J lost 4 bases; unmatched junction nucleotides: 3. CDR3 length: 14 residues. Here the CDR3 reads CASNRLAGADTQYF. The CDR3 nucleotides read TGTGCCAGCAATAGACTAGCGGGGGCAGATACGCAGTATTTT.

This clonotype came up a few times. This chain connects TRBV7-9 to TRBJ2-7; unclear D gene. Germline-derived CDR1 and CDR2 are SEHNR and FQNEAQ (reference sequence). CDR3 length: 16 amino acids. Trimming removed 1 base from V and 1 base from J, with 14 bases in between. The CDR3 DNA is TGTGCCAGCAGCTTAGTGCGGCGTGAGCAATCCTACGAGCAGTACTTC. Its translation: CASSLVRREQSYEQYF.

This clonotype was recorded at least ten times. The J gene is TRBJ1-2, the V gene TRBV25-1; 7 bases fit TRBD1. There are 15 residues in the CDR3. The J segment lost 3 bases and the V segment lost 3 bases, leaving 7 bases of the junction unmatched. CDR1 and CDR2 (germline): MGHDK, SYGVNS. The DNA of the CDR3 is TGTGCCAGCAGTGACGCACGACAGGGAGACTATGGCTACACCTTC. As protein: CASSDARQGDYGYTF.

The chain is built from TRBV10-1 and TRBJ2-1; TRBD2 is a possible D gene (5 bases). The CDR3 has 13 amino acids. Germline V gene lookup returns CDR1 WNHNN and CDR2 SYGVQD (reference sequence). Trimming took 4 bases from V and 12 from J, leaving 16 bases between them. The CDR3 DNA is TGCGCCAGCAGTGGAGGGTTAAGTATGGGGCAGTTCTTC. The encoded protein is CASSGGLSMGQFF.

This clonotype was counted between two and nine times. This sequence joins TRBV7-9 and TRBJ1-1; D gene uncertain. There are 15 residues in the CDR3. Per the germline V gene, CDR1 is SEHNR and CDR2 is FQNEAQ (reference sequence). V lost 2 bases and J 4 bases, leaving 14 bases between the germline ends. The CDR3 nucleotides read TGTGCCAGCAGCTTAACGCCGGGCGTGGGCACTGAAGCTTTCTTT. It is translated as CASSLTPGVGTEAFF.

In its sample, this clonotype was seen many times. The rearrangement joins TRBV20-1 to TRBJ2-5; D is possibly TRBD1 (6 bases). CDR3 length: 15 residues. Trimming pared 6 bases from V and 1 base from J, leaving 18 bases between. Germline V gene lookup returns CDR1 DFQATT and CDR2 SNEGSKA (reference sequence). The CDR3 here is CSAPQGNRVQETQYF. Written as DNA, the CDR3 is TGCAGTGCCCCCCAGGGGAACAGGGTCCAAGAGACCCAGTACTTC.

This chain uses TRBV27 with TRBJ2-1; D not certain. Germline lookup yields CDR1 MNHEY and CDR2 SMNVEV (reference sequence). V was cut by 3 bases and J by 8 bases, with 11 bases left in between. The CDR3 loop spans 13 amino acids. The CDR3 DNA is TGTGCCAGCAGTTTTAGTATCGGCCATGAGCAGTTCTTC. Encoded protein: CASSFSIGHEQFF.

This clonotype appeared many times. The chain joins TRBV5-5 to TRBJ1-3; D remains ambiguous. The length of the CDR3 is 14 residues. Germline loops: CDR1 SGHKS, CDR2 YYEKEE (reference sequence). V was shortened by 2 bases and J by 0 bases, with 6 bases between the two germline ends. The CDR3 sequence: CASSFVDSGNTIYF. CDR3 coding DNA: TGTGCCAGCAGCTTCGTGGACTCTGGAAACACCATATATTTT.

The rearrangement links TRBV6-2 or TRBV6-3 to TRBJ2-5, with D perhaps matching TRBD2 (6 bases). This CDR3 contains 15 residues. Between the trimmed V and J ends, which lost 2 bases and 1 base, there was a span of 11 bases. Germline V gives CDR1 MNHEY, CDR2 SVGEGT. The CDR3 coding sequence is TGTGCCAGCAGTTACCCGGAGGGCTTCCAAGAGACCCAGTACTTC. Encoded protein: CASSYPEGFQETQYF.

Details on this clonotype: This could be a read error, since a much larger clone is one nucleotide away. This chain connects TRBV28 to TRBJ2-7, with no clear D. The CDR3 is 13 amino acids. The germline V gene encodes CDR1 MDHEN and CDR2 SYDVKM. Trimming removed 6 bases from V and 2 bases from J, with 11 bases in between. In DNA form, the CDR3 reads TGTGCCAGCAGATTCGGCGGAGCCTACGAGCAGTACTTC. Its protein product is CASRFGGAYEQYF.

This clonotype was observed at least ten times. The CDR3 here is CAISDAAAGLAFYEQYF. CDR3 nucleotides: TGTGCCATCAGTGACGCGGCGGCGGGACTAGCCTTCTACGAGCAGTACTTC. V is TRBV10-3 and J is TRBJ2-7; TRBD2 matches at 9 bases. V lost 3 bases and J lost 3; bases outside the gene matches: 12. The CDR3 is made up of 17 amino acids. CDR1 is ENHRY, CDR2 SYGVKD, per germline.

This clonotype has a handful of counts. The chain has TRBV3-1 and TRBJ2-1; 7 positions match TRBD2. Germline V gene data show CDR1 as LGHDT and CDR2 as YNNKEL (reference sequence). The junction had 18 bases not matched to a gene; V was cut back by 10 bases and J by 3 bases. This CDR3 has 17 residues. DNA for the CDR3: TGTGCCACCACCCAAGATGGTGGCGGGGGAAACTACAATGAGCAGTTCTTC. Amino acids: CATTQDGGGGNYNEQFF.